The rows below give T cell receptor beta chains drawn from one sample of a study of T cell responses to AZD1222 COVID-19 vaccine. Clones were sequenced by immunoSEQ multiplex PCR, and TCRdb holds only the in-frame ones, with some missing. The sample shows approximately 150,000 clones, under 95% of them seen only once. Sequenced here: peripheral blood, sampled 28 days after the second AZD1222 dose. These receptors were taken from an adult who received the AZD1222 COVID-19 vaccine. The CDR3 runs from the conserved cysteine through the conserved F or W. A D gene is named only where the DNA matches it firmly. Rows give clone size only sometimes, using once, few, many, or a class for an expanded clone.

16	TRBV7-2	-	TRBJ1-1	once	TGTGCCAGCAGCTTAGGGGTTGGCCTCATGAACACTGAAGCTTTCTTT	CASSLGVGLMNTEAFF
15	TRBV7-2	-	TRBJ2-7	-	TGTGCCAGCAGCTCCCTCCGAGACAGCGCTTACGAGCAGTACTTC	CASSSLRDSAYEQYF
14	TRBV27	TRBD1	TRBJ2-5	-	TGTGCCAGCAGTGCCATACAGGGGATAGAGACCCAGTACTTC	CASSAIQGIETQYF
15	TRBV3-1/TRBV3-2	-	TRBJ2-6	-	TGTGCCAGCAGCGGGGCGGGTCTTAGGGCCAACGTCCTGACTTTC	CASSGAGLRANVLTF
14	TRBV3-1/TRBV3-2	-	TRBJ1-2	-	TGTGCCAGCAGCCCAACAGGGTTGCTCTATGGCTACACCTTC	CASSPTGLLYGYTF
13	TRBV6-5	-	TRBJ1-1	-	TGTGCCAGCAACCAGGGATTGCTCACTGAAGCTTTCTTT	CASNQGLLTEAFF
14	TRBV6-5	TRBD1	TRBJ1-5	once	TGTGCCAGCAGGGGACAGATTAGCAATCAGCCCCAGCATTTT	CASRGQISNQPQHF
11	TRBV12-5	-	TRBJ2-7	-	TGTGCTAGTCCCCTTCGGTACGAGCAGTACTTC	CASPLRYEQYF
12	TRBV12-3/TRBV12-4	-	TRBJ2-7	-	TGTGCCAGCAGTTTCGGGGGCTACGAGCAGTACTTC	CASSFGGYEQYF
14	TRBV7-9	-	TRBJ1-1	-	TGTGCCAGCAACTTTAGGGCCAGGGACGGTGAAGCTTTCTTT	CASNFRARDGEAFF
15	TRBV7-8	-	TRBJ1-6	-	TGTGCCAGCAGCTTACAGAGCTCCTATAATTCACCCCTCCACTTT	CASSLQSSYNSPLHF
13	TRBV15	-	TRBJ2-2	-	TGTGCCACCAGCAGAGGGTGGACAGGGGAGCTGTTTTTT	CATSRGWTGELFF